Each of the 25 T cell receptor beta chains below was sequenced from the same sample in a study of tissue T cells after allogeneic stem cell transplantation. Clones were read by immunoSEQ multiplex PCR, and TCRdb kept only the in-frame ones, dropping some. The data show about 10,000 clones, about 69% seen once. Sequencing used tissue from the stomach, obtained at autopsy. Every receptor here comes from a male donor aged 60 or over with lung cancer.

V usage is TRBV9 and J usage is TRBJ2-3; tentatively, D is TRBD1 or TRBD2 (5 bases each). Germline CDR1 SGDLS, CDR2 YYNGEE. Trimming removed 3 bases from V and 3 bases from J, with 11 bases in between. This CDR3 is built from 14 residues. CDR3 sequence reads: CASSEGPRTDTQYF. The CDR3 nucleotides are TGTGCCAGCAGCGAGGGACCGAGGACAGATACGCAGTATTTT.

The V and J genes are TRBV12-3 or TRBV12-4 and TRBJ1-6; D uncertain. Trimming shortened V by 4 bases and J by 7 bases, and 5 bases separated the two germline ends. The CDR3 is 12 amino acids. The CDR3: CASSYRNSPLHF. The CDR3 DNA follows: TGTGCCAGCAGTTATAGGAATTCACCCCTCCACTTT.

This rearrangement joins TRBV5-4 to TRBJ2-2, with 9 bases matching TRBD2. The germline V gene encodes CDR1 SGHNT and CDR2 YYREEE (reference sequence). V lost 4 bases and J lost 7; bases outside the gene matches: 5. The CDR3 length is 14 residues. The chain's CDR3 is CASSPGTSFGELFF. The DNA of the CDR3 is TGTGCCAGCAGCCCCGGGACTAGCTTCGGGGAGCTGTTTTTT.

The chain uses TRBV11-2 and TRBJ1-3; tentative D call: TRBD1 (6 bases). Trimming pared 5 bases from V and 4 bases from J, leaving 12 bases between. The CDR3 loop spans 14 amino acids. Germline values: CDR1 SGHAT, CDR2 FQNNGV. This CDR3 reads CASSPRDTGNTIYF. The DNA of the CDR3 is TGTGCCAGCAGCCCCCGGGACACAGGAAACACCATATATTTT.

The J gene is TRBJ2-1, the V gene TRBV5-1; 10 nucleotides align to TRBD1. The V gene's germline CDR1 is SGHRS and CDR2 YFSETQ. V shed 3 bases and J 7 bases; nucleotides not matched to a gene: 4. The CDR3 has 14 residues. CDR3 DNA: TGCGCCAGCAGCTGGGGGACAGGGGCAAATGAGCAGTTCTTC. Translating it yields CASSWGTGANEQFF.

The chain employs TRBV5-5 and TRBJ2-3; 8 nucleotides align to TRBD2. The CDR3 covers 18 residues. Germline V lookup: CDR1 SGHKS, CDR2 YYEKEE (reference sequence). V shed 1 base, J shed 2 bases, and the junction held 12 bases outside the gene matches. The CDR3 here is CASSLYPGLAGITDTQYF. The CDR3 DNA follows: TGTGCCAGCAGCTTGTACCCGGGATTAGCGGGGATCACAGATACGCAGTATTTT.

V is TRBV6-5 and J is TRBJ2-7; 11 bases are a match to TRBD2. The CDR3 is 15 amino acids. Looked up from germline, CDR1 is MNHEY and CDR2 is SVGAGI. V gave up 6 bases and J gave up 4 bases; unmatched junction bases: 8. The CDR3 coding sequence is TGTGCCAGCAGAGGGACTAGCGGAATGGGGTACGAGCAGTACTTC. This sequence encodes CASRGTSGMGYEQYF.

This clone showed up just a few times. CDR3: CASSSGTEDGYTF. DNA of the CDR3: TGTGCCAGCAGCTCCGGGACAGAGGATGGCTACACCTTC. This chain links TRBV7-9 with TRBJ1-2; 7 positions agree with TRBD1. With V trimmed by 4 bases and J by 6 bases, 5 bases remained unmatched. CDR1 SEHNR and CDR2 FQNEAQ come from the germline V gene (reference sequence). The CDR3 runs 13 residues.

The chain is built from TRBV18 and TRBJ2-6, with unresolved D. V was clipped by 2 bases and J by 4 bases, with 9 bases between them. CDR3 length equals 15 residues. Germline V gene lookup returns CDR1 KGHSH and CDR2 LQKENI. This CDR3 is CASSPNLPGANVLTF. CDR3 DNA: TGTGCCAGCTCACCAAACTTGCCGGGGGCCAACGTCCTGACTTTC.

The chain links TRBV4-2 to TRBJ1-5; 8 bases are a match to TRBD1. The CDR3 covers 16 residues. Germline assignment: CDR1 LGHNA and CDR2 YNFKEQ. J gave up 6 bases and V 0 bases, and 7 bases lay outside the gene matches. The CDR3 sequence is CASSQDFGQGGQPQHF. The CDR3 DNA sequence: TGTGCCAGCAGCCAAGATTTCGGACAGGGAGGTCAGCCCCAGCATTTT.

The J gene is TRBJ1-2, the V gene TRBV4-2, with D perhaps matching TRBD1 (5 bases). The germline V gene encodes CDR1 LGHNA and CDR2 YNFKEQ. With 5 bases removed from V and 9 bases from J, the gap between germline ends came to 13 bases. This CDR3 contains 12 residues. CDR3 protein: CASSWSRASYTF. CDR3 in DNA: TGTGCCAGCAGCTGGAGCAGGGCTAGCTACACCTTC.

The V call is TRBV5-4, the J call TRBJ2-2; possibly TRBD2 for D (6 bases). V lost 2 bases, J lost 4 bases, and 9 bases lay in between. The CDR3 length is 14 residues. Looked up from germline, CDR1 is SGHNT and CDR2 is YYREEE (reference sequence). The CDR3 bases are TGTGCCAGCAGCTTCTCGCGGGGCACCGGGGAGCTGTTTTTT. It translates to CASSFSRGTGELFF.

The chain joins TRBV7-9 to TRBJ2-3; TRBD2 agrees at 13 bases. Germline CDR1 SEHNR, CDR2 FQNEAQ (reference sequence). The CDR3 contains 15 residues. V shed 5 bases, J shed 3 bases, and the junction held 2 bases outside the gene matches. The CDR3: CASSPTSGRTDTQYF. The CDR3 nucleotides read TGTGCCAGCAGCCCGACTAGCGGGAGGACAGATACGCAGTATTTT.

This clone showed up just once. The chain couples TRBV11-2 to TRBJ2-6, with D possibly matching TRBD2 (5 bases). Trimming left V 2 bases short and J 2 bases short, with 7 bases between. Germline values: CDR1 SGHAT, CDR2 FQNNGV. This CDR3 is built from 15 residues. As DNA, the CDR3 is TGTGCCAGCAGCTTAAGGAGGCCTGGGGCCAACGTCCTGACTTTC. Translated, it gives CASSLRRPGANVLTF.

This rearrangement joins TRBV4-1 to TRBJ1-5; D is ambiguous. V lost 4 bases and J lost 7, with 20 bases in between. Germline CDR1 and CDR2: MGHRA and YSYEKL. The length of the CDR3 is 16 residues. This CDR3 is CASSLQWRGSGQPQHF. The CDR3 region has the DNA TGCGCCAGCAGCCTCCAGTGGCGCGGGAGCGGACAGCCCCAGCATTTT.

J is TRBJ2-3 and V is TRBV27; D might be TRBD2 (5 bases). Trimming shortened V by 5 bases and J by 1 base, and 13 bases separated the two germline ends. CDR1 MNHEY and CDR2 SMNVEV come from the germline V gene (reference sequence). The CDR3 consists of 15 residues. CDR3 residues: CASSPPGVRTDTQYF. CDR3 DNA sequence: TGTGCCAGCAGTCCCCCCGGGGTGCGCACAGATACGCAGTATTTT.

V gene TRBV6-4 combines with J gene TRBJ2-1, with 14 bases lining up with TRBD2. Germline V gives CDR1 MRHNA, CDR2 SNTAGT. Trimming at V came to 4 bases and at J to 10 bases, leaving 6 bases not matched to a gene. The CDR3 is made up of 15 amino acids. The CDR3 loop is CASSGGTSGGHEQFF. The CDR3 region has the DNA TGTGCCAGCAGTGGAGGGACTAGCGGGGGTCACGAGCAGTTCTTC.

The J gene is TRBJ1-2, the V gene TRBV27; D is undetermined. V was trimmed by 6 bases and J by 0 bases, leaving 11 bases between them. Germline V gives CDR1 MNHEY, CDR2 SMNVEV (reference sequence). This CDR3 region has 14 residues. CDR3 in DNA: TGTGCCAGCAGGGGGTCGGGCTCTAACTATGGCTACACCTTC. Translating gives CASRGSGSNYGYTF.

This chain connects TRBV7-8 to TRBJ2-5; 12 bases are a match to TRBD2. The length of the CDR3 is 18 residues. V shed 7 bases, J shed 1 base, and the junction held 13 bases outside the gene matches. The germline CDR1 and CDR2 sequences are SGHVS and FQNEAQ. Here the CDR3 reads CASTENHGLAGRQETQYF. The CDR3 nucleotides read TGTGCCAGCACCGAAAATCACGGACTAGCGGGACGCCAAGAGACCCAGTACTTC.

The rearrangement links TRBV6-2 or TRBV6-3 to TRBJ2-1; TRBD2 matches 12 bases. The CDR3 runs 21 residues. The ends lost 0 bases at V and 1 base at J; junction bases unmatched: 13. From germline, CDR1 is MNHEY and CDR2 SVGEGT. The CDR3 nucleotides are TGTGCCAGCAGTTACTCGATATCAGGGGCTAGCGGGAGGGCGTCCTACAATGAGCAGTTCTTC. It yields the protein CASSYSISGASGRASYNEQFF.

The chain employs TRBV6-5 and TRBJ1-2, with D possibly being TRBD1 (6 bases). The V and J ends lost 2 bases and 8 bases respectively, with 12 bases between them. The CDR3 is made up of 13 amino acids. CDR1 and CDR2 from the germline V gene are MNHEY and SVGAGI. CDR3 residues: CASSYLGAPGYTF. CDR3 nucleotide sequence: TGTGCCAGCAGTTACCTGGGGGCGCCCGGCTACACCTTC.

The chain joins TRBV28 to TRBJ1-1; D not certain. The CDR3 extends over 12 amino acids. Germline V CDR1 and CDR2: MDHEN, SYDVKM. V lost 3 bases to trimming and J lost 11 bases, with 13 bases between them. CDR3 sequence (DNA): TGTGCCAGCAGTTTGGTTGAGCTTGGGGCTTTCTTT. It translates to CASSLVELGAFF.

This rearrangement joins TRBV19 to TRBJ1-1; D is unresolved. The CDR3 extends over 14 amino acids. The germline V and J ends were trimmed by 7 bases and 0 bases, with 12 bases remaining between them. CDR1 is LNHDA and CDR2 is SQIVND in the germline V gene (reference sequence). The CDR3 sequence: CASTLTLLNTEAFF. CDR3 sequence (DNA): TGTGCCAGTACCCTGACACTTTTGAACACTGAAGCTTTCTTT.

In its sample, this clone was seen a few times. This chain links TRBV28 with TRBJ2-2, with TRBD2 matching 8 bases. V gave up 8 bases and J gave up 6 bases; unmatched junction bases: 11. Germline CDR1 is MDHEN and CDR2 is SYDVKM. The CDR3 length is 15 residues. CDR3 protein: CASGWRGVGAGELFF. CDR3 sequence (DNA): TGTGCCAGCGGCTGGCGGGGGGTTGGGGCCGGGGAGCTGTTTTTT.

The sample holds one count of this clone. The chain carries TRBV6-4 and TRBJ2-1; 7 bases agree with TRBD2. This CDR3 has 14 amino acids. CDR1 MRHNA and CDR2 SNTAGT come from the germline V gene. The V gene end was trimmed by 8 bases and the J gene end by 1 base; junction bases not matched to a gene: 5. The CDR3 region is CASSREESYNEQFF. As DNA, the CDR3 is TGTGCCAGCTCCCGGGAGGAGTCCTACAATGAGCAGTTCTTC.